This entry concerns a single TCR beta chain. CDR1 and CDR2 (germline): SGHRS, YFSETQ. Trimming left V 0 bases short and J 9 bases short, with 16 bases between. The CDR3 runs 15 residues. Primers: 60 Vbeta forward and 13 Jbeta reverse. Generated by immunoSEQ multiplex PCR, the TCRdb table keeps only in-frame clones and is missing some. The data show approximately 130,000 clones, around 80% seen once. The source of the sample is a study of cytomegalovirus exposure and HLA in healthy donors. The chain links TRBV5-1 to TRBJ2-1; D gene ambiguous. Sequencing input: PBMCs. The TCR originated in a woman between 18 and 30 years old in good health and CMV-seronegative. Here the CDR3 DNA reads TGCGCCAGCAGCTTGGCGGGTAGTCCTTTAGGTGAGCAGTTCTTC. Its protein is CASSLAGSPLGEQFF.